This is a list of T cell receptor beta chains from one sample in a study of monozygotic twins with inflammatory bowel disease. TCRdb reprocessed the 5' RACE reads; each CDR3 protein has one entry and no DNA is given. Its table lists around 400,000 distinct CDR3 sequences. Input material: blood. Receptors were obtained from a human donor with ulcerative colitis or Crohn's disease, or a healthy co-twin of an affected twin (not recorded which). Each CDR3 is given with its conserved first and last residue.

J gene,V gene,CDR3 protein
TRBJ1-1,TRBV11-2,CASSLTPRGWSYTEAFF
TRBJ1-2,TRBV5-1,CASSFPGGDGYTF
TRBJ2-1,TRBV5-6,CASTSMGGPRSYNEQFF
TRBJ2-3,TRBV10-3,CAISGSSGPTDTQYF
TRBJ1-2,TRBV7-2,CASSRPPINYGYTF
TRBJ1-5,TRBV20-1,CSAITGQGRGSNQPQHF
TRBJ2-1,TRBV6-5,CASSPDYLNEQFF
TRBJ2-7,TRBV3-1,CASSHNPSSYEQYF
TRBJ2-3,TRBV19,CASSESPVLGTQYF
TRBJ1-5,TRBV29-1,CSVVESGQPQHF
TRBJ1-2,TRBV3-1,CASSQGREGGYTF
TRBJ2-7,TRBV5-1,CASSLEDRETYEQYF
TRBJ2-2,TRBV12-3/TRBV12-4,CASSLGSMGELFF
TRBJ2-2,TRBV25-1,CASSEPGLQNTGELFF
TRBJ2-7,TRBV18,CASSPDSGPTYEQYF
TRBJ2-2,TRBV6-5,CASSGVDTGELFF
TRBJ2-3,TRBV3-1,CASSQESGLVLNTQYF
TRBJ2-3,TRBV7-9,CASSAGGGRDTQYF
TRBJ2-3,TRBV2,CASSEGLAGADTQYF
TRBJ2-1,TRBV2,CASSRGVNEQFF
TRBJ2-3,TRBV5-1,CASSPTATDTQYF
TRBJ2-2,TRBV19,CASRPRGVNTGELFF
TRBJ2-1,TRBV20-1,CSALGSGGKQFF
TRBJ1-2,TRBV20-1,CSATTAPGYTF
TRBJ1-1,TRBV3-1,CASSQVFNRDFTNTEAFF
TRBJ2-1,TRBV2,CASTPGFWQFF
TRBJ2-7,TRBV5-1,CASSSPDRDNEQYF
TRBJ1-5,TRBV4-1,CASSQIQVNSNQPQHF
TRBJ1-1,TRBV7-2,CASSSDRNTEAFF
TRBJ2-3,TRBV5-1,CASSLGGSADTQYF
TRBJ2-2,TRBV6-1,CATKRQGADTGELFF
TRBJ2-1,TRBV7-6,CASSTGNEQFF
TRBJ2-2,TRBV28,CASSYPPLTGHNTGELFF
TRBJ2-6,TRBV21-1,CASSERDRAHSGANVLTF
TRBJ1-2,TRBV7-9,CASSPGHPETIHGYTF
TRBJ2-3,TRBV19,CASSIIVASTDTQYF
TRBJ2-5,TRBV5-4,CATRGQGPWETQYF
TRBJ2-1,TRBV12-3/TRBV12-4,CASSLGFINNEQFF
TRBJ2-1,TRBV5-6,CASSWESEGVGNEQFF
TRBJ2-1,TRBV18,CASSPVTWEQFF
TRBJ2-5,TRBV18,CASSPPRTAQETQYF
TRBJ2-5,TRBV20-1,CSARKTGAIGTQYF
TRBJ1-2,TRBV28,CASSLGAVLGYTF
TRBJ2-1,TRBV3-1,CASSRTVPGLLNYNEQFF
TRBJ1-1,TRBV5-1,CASSLEAGVTEAFF
TRBJ2-1,TRBV7-9,CASSSGGGNEQFF
TRBJ1-1,TRBV5-1,CASSFSEASEALF
TRBJ1-2,TRBV5-1,CASSLDLHGYTF
TRBJ2-7,TRBV30,CAWSLGGDEQYF
TRBJ1-2,TRBV6-5,CASKATVNYGYTF
TRBJ1-2,TRBV5-1,CASSPDGTNYGYTF
TRBJ1-3,TRBV7-9,CASSLDSGNTIYF
TRBJ2-7,TRBV20-1,CSARKSSWSIYEQYF
TRBJ2-3,TRBV29-1,CSVDLAGGHRRTDTQYF